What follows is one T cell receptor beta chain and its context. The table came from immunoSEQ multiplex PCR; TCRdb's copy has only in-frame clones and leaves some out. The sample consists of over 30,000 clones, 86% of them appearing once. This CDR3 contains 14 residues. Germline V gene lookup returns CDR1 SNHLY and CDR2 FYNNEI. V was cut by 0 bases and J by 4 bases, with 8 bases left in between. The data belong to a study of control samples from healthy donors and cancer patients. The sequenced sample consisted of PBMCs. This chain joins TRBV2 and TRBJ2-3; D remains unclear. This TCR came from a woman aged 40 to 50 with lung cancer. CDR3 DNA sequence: TGTGCCAGCAGTGAAGCAGGGCGTGCAGATACGCAGTATTTT. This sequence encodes CASSEAGRADTQYF.